These 7 T cell receptor beta chains originate from one sample sequenced in a study of shared clonotypes between healthy human individuals. Clones were sequenced by immunoSEQ multiplex PCR, and TCRdb holds only the in-frame ones, with some missing. The table lists under 600,000 clones, around 79% of them singletons. Sequenced material: PBMCs. These receptor sequences come from a woman aged 40 to 50 in good health. Some clones in this sample may be carry-over from other donors' samples.

The V gene is TRBV7-2, the J gene TRBJ2-4, with 7 bases lining up with TRBD2. CDR3 length equals 14 residues. The junction had 4 bases not matched to a gene; V was cut back by 0 bases and J by 8 bases. Germline V gene sequence: CDR1 SGHTA, CDR2 FQGNSA. CDR3 coding DNA: TGTGCCAGCAGCTTAGCGGGAGGGTGGGACATTCAGTACTTC. It specifies CASSLAGGWDIQYF.

The chain recombines TRBV4-1 with TRBJ2-1, with 15 bases matching TRBD2. Trimming at V came to 5 bases and at J to 1 base, leaving 6 bases not matched to a gene. The length of the CDR3 is 18 residues. From germline, CDR1 is MGHRA and CDR2 YSYEKL. DNA for the CDR3: TGCGCCAGCAGCAGAGGACTAGCGGGAGGGGTTTCCTACAATGAGCAGTTCTTC. Its translation: CASSRGLAGGVSYNEQFF.

The chain couples TRBV18 to TRBJ2-2, with D unclear. Deletions cut 5 bases from V and 8 bases from J, with 15 bases between. The germline V gene has CDR1 KGHSH and CDR2 LQKENI. CDR3 length: 14 residues. CDR3 residues: CASSERPTGGELFF. The CDR3 DNA sequence: TGTGCCAGCTCAGAGCGACCTACCGGAGGGGAGCTGTTTTTT.

The chain carries TRBV5-1 and TRBJ2-7; possibly TRBD1 for D (6 bases). The germline V gene has CDR1 SGHRS and CDR2 YFSETQ. The CDR3 is made up of 14 amino acids. Trimming removed 0 bases from V and 5 bases from J, with 12 bases in between. CDR3 in amino acids: CASSLGQEQDEQYF. CDR3 nucleotides: TGCGCCAGCAGCTTGGGACAGGAGCAAGACGAGCAGTACTTC.

The chain carries TRBV7-3 and TRBJ2-7; 10 nucleotides align to TRBD1. Germline trimming cut 4 bases from V and 3 bases from J; bases unmatched to any gene: 6. The CDR3 has 15 residues. The germline gives CDR1 SGHTA, CDR2 FQGTGA. In DNA form, the CDR3 reads TGTGCCAGCAGCTCCCCGGACAGGGGGGTCTACGAGCAGTACTTC. It yields the protein CASSSPDRGVYEQYF. Full variable domain (rest looked up from reference TRBV7-3 and TRBJ2-7): GAGVSQTPSNKVTEKGKYVELRCDPISGHTALYWYRQSLGQGPEFLIYFQGTGAADDSGLPNDRFFAVRPEGSVSTLKIQRTERGDSAVYLCASSSPDRGVYEQYFGPGTRLTVT.

This clone has just one count. The CDR3: CAWSGGRIVYGYTF. The CDR3 DNA follows: TGTGCCTGGAGTGGGGGGAGGATAGTCTATGGCTACACCTTC. The chain employs TRBV30 and TRBJ1-2, with a weak D call TRBD1 (5 bases). The ends were cut back, 1 base at V and 4 bases at J, with 13 bases in the middle. CDR1 and CDR2 (germline): GTSNPN, SVGIG (reference sequence). This CDR3 contains 14 residues.

V gene TRBV25-1 combines with J gene TRBJ1-1; D is undetermined. Germline V gene sequence: CDR1 MGHDK, CDR2 SYGVNS. The CDR3 covers 11 residues. V gave up 7 bases and J gave up 1 base, with 4 bases separating them. CDR3 sequence (DNA): TGTGCCAGCATGAAGAACACTGAAGCTTTCTTT. This sequence encodes CASMKNTEAFF.